This T cell receptor beta chain appears in the sequencing data of a study of T-cell reconstitution after alpha-beta-depleted transplantation in children. General study points: Where alpha-beta T cells came from about two months after transplant was reportedly several hundred expanded graft clones. Surviving recipient T cells and intrathymic progenitors accounted for some patients' high TCRbeta diversity at day 60.

Comment on this clonotype: Its target is unknown.

This sample's TCRbeta library carried unique molecular identifier barcodes. TCRdb fed the PCR reads into MiXCR, producing one record per CDR3 protein. The repertoire holds about 640,000 distinct CDR3 sequences, with 10% to 15% as singletons. Germline V gene sequence: CDR1 DFQATT, CDR2 SNEGSKA (reference sequence). CDR3 size: 15 residues. After removal of 2 bases from V and 2 bases from J, the junction contained 4 bases not matched to a gene. The sample here was PBMCs, mostly from graft donor cells, taken 360 days after TCRalphabeta/CD19-depleted stem cell transplant. The sequence was collected from a male patient aged 10-17 years who had a stem cell transplant for acute myeloid leukemia, so the T cells may come from the graft donor. The chain recombines TRBV20-1 with TRBJ2-1; 9 nucleotides agree with TRBD2. CDR3 nucleotide sequence: TGCAGTGCTAGAAAACTAGCGGGTACCTACAATGAGCAGTTCTTC. Translating gives CSARKLAGTYNEQFF.